The sequence of this TCR beta chain was determined in a study of cytomegalovirus exposure and HLA in healthy donors. Whole-study results and caveats: Some public TCRs appeared in many individuals, while most sequences were rare. Fewer N-insertions than the 666-donor mean were reportedly shown by an Asian-associated ancestry cluster in a later analysis. In a later analysis, several top co-occurrence clusters appeared linked to parvovirus B19, influenza, CMV and Epstein-Barr virus. In the analysis, some V segments, TRBV6-2 and TRBV6-3 included, were excluded as indistinguishable.

After removal of 4 bases from V and 4 bases from J, the junction contained 6 bases not matched to a gene. CDR3 length: 15 amino acids. Germline CDR1 reads SGHRS; CDR2 reads YFSETQ. In this sample, this clone turned up a few times. What it recognizes is unknown. PCR employed 60 Vbeta and 13 Jbeta primers. Generated by immunoSEQ multiplex PCR, the TCRdb table keeps only in-frame clones and is missing some. The table lists about 140,000 clones, around 80% of them singletons. The sequence derives from a man aged 40-49 years in good health and CMV-seronegative. The rearrangement links TRBV5-1 to TRBJ1-4; TRBD1 matches at 8 bases. Sequencing was carried out using PBMCs. CDR3 DNA: TGCGCCAGCAGCCCGAGAACAGGGGGTAATGAAAAACTGTTTTTT. This encodes CASSPRTGGNEKLFF.